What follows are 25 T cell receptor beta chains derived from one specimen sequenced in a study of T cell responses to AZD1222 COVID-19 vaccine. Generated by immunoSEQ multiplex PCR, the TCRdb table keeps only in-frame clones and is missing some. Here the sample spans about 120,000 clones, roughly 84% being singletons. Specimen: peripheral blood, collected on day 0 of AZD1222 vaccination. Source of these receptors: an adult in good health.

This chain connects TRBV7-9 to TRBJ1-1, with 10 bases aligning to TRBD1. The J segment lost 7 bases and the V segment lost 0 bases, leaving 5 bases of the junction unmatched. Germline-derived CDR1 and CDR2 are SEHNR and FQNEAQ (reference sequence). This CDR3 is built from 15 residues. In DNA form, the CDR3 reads TGTGCCAGCAGCTTAGCAATGACAGGGGGCGATGAAGCTTTCTTT. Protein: CASSLAMTGGDEAFF.

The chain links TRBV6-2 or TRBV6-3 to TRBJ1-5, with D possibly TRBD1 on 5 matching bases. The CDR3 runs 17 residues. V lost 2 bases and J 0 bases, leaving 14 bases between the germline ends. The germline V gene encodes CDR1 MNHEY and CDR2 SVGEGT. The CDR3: CASSYAGHQYSNQPQHF. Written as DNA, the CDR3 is TGTGCCAGCAGTTACGCTGGACACCAGTATAGCAATCAGCCCCAGCATTTT.

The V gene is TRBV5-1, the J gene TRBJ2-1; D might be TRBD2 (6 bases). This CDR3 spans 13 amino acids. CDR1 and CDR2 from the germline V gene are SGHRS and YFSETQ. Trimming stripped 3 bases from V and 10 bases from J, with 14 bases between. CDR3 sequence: CASSWNGGSEQFF. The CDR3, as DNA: TGCGCCAGCAGCTGGAACGGAGGGTCAGAGCAGTTCTTC.

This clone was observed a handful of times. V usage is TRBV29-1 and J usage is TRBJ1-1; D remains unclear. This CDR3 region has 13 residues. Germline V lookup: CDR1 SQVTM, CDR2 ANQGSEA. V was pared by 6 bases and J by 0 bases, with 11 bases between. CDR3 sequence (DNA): TGCAGCGTCCTTTACAGTATGAACACTGAAGCTTTCTTT. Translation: CSVLYSMNTEAFF.

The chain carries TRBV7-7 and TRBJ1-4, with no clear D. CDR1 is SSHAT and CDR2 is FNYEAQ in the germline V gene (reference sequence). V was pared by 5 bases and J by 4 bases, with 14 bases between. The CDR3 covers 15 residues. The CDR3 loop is CASSPNSPGNEKLFF. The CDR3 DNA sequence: TGTGCCAGCAGCCCAAACAGCCCGGGTAATGAAAAACTGTTTTTT.

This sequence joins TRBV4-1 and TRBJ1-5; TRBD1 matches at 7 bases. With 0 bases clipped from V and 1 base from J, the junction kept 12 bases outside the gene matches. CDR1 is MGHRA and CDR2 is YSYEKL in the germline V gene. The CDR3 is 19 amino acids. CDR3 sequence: CASSQDAPWGQHSNQPQHF. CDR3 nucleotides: TGCGCCAGCAGCCAAGATGCCCCCTGGGGACAGCACAGCAATCAGCCCCAGCATTTT.

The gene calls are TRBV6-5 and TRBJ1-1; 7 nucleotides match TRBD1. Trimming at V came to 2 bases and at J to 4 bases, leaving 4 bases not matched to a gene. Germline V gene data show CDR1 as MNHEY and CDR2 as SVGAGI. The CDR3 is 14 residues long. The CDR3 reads CASSYGTAGTEAFF. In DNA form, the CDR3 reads TGTGCCAGCAGTTACGGGACAGCGGGCACTGAAGCTTTCTTT.

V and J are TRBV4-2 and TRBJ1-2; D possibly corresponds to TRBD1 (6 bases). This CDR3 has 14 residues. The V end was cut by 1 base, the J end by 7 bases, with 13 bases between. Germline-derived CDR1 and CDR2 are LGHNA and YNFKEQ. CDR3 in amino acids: CASSQVAGVSGYTF. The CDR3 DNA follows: TGTGCCAGCAGCCAAGTAGCAGGGGTGAGTGGCTACACCTTC.

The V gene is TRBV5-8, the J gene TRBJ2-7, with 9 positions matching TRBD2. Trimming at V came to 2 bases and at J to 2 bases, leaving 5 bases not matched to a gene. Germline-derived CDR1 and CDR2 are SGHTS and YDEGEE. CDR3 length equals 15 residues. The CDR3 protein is CASSFLAGYTYEQYF. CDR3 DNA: TGTGCCAGCAGCTTTCTAGCGGGGTACACCTACGAGCAGTACTTC.

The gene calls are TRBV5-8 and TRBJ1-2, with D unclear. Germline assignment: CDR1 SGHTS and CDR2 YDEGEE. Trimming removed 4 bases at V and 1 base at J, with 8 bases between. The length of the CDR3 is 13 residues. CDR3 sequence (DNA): TGTGCCAGCAGCCCCAACCTTAACTATGGCTACACCTTC. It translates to CASSPNLNYGYTF.

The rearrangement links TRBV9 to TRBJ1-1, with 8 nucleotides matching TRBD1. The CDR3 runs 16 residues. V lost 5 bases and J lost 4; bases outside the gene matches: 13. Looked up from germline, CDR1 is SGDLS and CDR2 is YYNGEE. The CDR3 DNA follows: TGTGCCAGCAGTCAGACCCGACAGGGGAAGGCCACTGAAGCTTTCTTT. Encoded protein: CASSQTRQGKATEAFF.

The CDR3 coding sequence is TGTGCCAGCAGCCAACAGGGGTGGTCGGATACGCAGTATTTT. Amino acid sequence: CASSQQGWSDTQYF. This rearrangement joins TRBV7-9 to TRBJ2-3; 7 bases are shared with TRBD1. The CDR3 loop spans 14 amino acids. Trimming took 5 bases from V and 6 from J; bases not matched to a gene: 8. Germline CDR1 and CDR2: SEHNR and FQNEAQ (reference sequence).

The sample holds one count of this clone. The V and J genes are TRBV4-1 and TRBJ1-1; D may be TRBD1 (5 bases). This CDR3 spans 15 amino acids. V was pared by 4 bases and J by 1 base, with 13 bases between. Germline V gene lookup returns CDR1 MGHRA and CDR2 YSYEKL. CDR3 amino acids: CASSPAGAGNTEAFF. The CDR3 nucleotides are TGCGCCAGCAGCCCCGCTGGGGCAGGGAACACTGAAGCTTTCTTT.

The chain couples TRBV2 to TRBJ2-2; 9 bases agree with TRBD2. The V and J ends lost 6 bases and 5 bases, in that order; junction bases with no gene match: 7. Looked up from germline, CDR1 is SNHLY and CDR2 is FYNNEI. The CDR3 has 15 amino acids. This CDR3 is CASSPGTSKTGELFF. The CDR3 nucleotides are TGTGCCAGCAGCCCCGGGACTAGCAAAACCGGGGAGCTGTTTTTT.

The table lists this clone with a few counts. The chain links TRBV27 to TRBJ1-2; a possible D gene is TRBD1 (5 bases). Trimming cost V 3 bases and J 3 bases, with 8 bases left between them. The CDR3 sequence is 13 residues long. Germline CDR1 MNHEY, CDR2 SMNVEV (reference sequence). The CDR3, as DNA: TGTGCCAGCAGTTTGACAGAACACTATGGCTACACCTTC. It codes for CASSLTEHYGYTF.

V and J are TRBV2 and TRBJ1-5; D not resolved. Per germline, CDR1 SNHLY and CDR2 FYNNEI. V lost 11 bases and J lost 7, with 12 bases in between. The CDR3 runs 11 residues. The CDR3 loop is CAPCGRQPQHF. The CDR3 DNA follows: TGTGCCCCCTGCGGCCGGCAGCCCCAGCATTTT. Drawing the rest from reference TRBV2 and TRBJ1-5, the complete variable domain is EPEVTQTPSHQVTQMGQEVILRCVPISNHLYFYWYRQILGQKVEFLVSFYNNEISEKSEIFDDQFSVERPDGSNFTLKIRSTKLEDSAMYFCAPCGRQPQHFGDGTRLSIL.

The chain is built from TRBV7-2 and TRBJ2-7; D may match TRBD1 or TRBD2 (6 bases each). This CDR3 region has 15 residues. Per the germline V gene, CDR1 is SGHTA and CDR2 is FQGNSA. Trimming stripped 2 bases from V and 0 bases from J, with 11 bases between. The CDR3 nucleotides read TGTGCCAGCAGCTTAAACGGGGGCCCCTCCTACGAGCAGTACTTC. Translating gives CASSLNGGPSYEQYF.

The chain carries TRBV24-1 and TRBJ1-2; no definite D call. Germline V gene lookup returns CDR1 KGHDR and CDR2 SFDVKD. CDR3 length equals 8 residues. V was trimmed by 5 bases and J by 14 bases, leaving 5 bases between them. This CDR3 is CATSGPTF. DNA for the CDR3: TGTGCCACCAGTGGTCCAACCTTC.

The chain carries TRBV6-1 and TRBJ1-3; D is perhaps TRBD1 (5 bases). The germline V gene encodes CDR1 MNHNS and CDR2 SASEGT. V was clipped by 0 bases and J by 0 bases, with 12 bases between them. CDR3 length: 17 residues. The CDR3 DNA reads TGTGCCAGCAGTGAAGCGCACGGGGGAAGCTCTGGAAACACCATATATTTT. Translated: CASSEAHGGSSGNTIYF.

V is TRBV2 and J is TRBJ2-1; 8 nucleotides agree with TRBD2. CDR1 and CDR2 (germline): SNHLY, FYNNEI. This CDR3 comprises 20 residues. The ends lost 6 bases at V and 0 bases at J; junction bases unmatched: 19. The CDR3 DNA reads TGTGCCAGCAGCACCCCAAGGAGCGGGGGACTAAAGAGCTCCTACAATGAGCAGTTCTTC. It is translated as CASSTPRSGGLKSSYNEQFF.

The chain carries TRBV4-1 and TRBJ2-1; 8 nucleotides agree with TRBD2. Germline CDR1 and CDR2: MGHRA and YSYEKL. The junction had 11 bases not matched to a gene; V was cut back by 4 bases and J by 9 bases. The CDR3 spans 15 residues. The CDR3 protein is CASSLYGGASGEQFF. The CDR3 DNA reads TGCGCCAGCAGCCTGTACGGGGGGGCTTCGGGTGAGCAGTTCTTC.

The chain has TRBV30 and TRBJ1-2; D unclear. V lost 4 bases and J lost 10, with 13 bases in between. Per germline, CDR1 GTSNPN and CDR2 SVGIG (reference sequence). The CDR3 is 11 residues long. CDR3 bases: TGTGCCTGGAAGGGAAAGCCTGACTACACCTTC. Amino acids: CAWKGKPDYTF.

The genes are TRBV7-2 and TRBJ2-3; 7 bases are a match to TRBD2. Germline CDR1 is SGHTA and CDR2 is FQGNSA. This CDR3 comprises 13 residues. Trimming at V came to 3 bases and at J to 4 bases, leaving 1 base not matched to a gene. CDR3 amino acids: CASSFAGADTQYF. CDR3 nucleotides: TGTGCCAGCAGCTTCGCGGGGGCAGATACGCAGTATTTT.

The CDR3 here is CASRGAASATQYF. CDR3 DNA: TGTGCCAGCAGGGGGGCGGCGTCAGCTACGCAGTATTTT. The chain carries TRBV13 and TRBJ2-3; D is possibly TRBD1 (6 bases). The CDR3 extends over 13 amino acids. Looked up from germline, CDR1 is PRHDT and CDR2 is FYEKMQ (reference sequence). Trimming removed 6 bases from V and 8 bases from J, with 15 bases in between.

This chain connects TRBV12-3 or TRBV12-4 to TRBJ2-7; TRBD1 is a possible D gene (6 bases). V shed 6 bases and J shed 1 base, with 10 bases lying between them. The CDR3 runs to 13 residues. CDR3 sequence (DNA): TGTGCCAGCAGGACAGGCCCTTCCTACGAGCAGTACTTC. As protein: CASRTGPSYEQYF.